One sample yielded the 20 T cell receptor beta chains listed below, sequenced in a study of T cell responses to AZD1222 COVID-19 vaccine. Data came from immunoSEQ multiplex PCR; TCRdb stores just in-frame clones and leaves some out. This table holds fewer than 200,000 clones, 80% to 95% found once. The sample was peripheral blood, taken on day 0 of AZD1222 vaccination. All receptors come from an adult in good health.

The chain has TRBV19 and TRBJ2-5; 11 positions agree with TRBD2. In germline, CDR1 is LNHDA, CDR2 SQIVND (reference sequence). J gave up 5 bases and V 6 bases, and 8 bases lay outside the gene matches. CDR3 size: 15 residues. The CDR3 DNA sequence: TGTGCCAGTAGCACGACTAGCGGGATTCGGGAGACCCAGTACTTC. As protein: CASSTTSGIRETQYF.

V is TRBV7-2 and J is TRBJ1-3, with a weak D call TRBD1 (5 bases). The ends were cut back, 5 bases at V and 5 bases at J, with 19 bases in the middle. CDR1 is SGHTA and CDR2 is FQGNSA in the germline V gene. This CDR3 is built from 16 residues. The CDR3 here is CASSPRWAGLRNTIYF. As DNA, the CDR3 is TGTGCCAGCAGCCCAAGGTGGGCAGGGCTTCGAAACACCATATATTTT.

This clone occurred a few times. The rearrangement links TRBV29-1 to TRBJ2-2; no definite D call. The CDR3 loop spans 13 amino acids. V was clipped by 2 bases and J by 9 bases, with 13 bases between them. Germline V gene sequence: CDR1 SQVTM, CDR2 ANQGSEA. The CDR3 nucleotides are TGCAGCGTTGAATCACCCGCCCGGAGGGAGCTGTTTTTT. It is translated as CSVESPARRELFF.

A few counts support this clone. The DNA of the CDR3 is TGTGCCAGTGCCGGGGGCGGGGCCGGTCAGCCCCAGCATTTT. Translating it yields CASAGGGAGQPQHF. The rearrangement links TRBV19 to TRBJ1-5; possibly TRBD1 for D (6 bases). Germline CDR1 and CDR2: LNHDA and SQIVND (reference sequence). The CDR3 runs 14 residues. V lost 8 bases and J 6 bases, leaving 17 bases between the germline ends.

J is TRBJ2-7 and V is TRBV5-6; TRBD1 matches at 7 bases. Germline lookup yields CDR1 SGHDT and CDR2 YYEEEE. The CDR3 extends over 16 amino acids. The junction had 9 bases not matched to a gene; V was cut back by 1 base and J by 2 bases. CDR3 in amino acids: CASSLYTGVRPYEQYF. The CDR3 nucleotides are TGTGCCAGCAGCTTGTACACAGGGGTTCGGCCCTACGAGCAGTACTTC.

The chain has TRBV19 and TRBJ1-5; TRBD1 matches 7 bases. Germline lookup yields CDR1 LNHDA and CDR2 SQIVND (reference sequence). Unmatched junction bases numbered 10, after V lost 3 bases and J lost 5 bases. CDR3 length equals 16 residues. The CDR3 spells CASSIRGQRYDQPQHF. The CDR3, as DNA: TGTGCCAGTAGTATTCGGGGACAGAGGTACGATCAGCCCCAGCATTTT.

The V gene is TRBV3-1 (or the pseudogene TRBV3-2), the J gene TRBJ1-2; no firm D call. Germline V gene data show CDR1 as LGHDT and CDR2 as YNNKEL (reference sequence). The CDR3 length is 14 residues. The V end was cut by 4 bases, the J end by 0 bases, with 9 bases between. The DNA of the CDR3 is TGTGCCAGCAGCCTTCGGGCGTCTAACTATGGCTACACCTTC. Encoded protein: CASSLRASNYGYTF.

V is TRBV6-5 and J is TRBJ2-5; 7 nucleotides line up with TRBD2. V shed 2 bases and J 5 bases; nucleotides not matched to a gene: 5. This CDR3 region has 14 residues. In germline, CDR1 is MNHEY, CDR2 SVGAGI. The CDR3 reads CASSYGTISETQYF. In nucleotides, the CDR3 is TGTGCCAGCAGTTACGGGACTATAAGTGAGACCCAGTACTTC.

V gene TRBV5-6 combines with J gene TRBJ2-5; D is uncertain. The CDR3 totals 15 residues. With 6 bases removed from V and 5 bases from J, the gap between germline ends came to 20 bases. Germline V gene data show CDR1 as SGHDT and CDR2 as YYEEEE. CDR3 protein: CASNARHANGETQYF. CDR3 in DNA: TGTGCCAGCAATGCCAGACATGCTAACGGGGAGACCCAGTACTTC.

This CDR3 is CASSSRTGGADGYTF. CDR3 nucleotides: TGTGCCAGCAGCAGCCGGACAGGGGGGGCTGATGGCTACACCTTC. The chain carries TRBV4-2 and TRBJ1-2; 10 bases line up with TRBD1. Germline CDR1 is LGHNA and CDR2 is YNFKEQ. CDR3 length: 15 residues. Trimming removed 5 bases from V and 6 bases from J; junction bases left unmatched: 9.

This sequence joins TRBV3-1 (or the pseudogene TRBV3-2) and TRBJ2-1, with 10 bases that match TRBD2. The germline CDR1 and CDR2 sequences are LGHDT and YNNKEL (reference sequence). Trimming took 1 base from V and 7 from J; bases not matched to a gene: 7. The CDR3 sequence is 16 residues long. CDR3 amino acids: CASSQVNKGLANEQFF. The DNA for the CDR3 is TGTGCCAGCAGCCAAGTCAATAAGGGACTAGCGAATGAGCAGTTCTTC.

The gene calls are TRBV9 and TRBJ2-1, with D uncertain. The V gene's germline CDR1 is SGDLS and CDR2 YYNGEE. The V gene lost 8 bases and the J gene lost 2 bases, with 8 bases spanning the gap. CDR3 length equals 12 residues. CDR3 sequence reads: CASGMTYNEQFF. The DNA of the CDR3 is TGTGCCAGTGGGATGACCTACAATGAGCAGTTCTTC.

About this clone itself: Other DNA sequences in the sample encode the same CDR3. The chain has TRBV27 and TRBJ1-1; D is unclear. Germline-derived CDR1 and CDR2 are MNHEY and SMNVEV (reference sequence). The CDR3 totals 14 residues. Trimming shortened V by 0 bases and J by 0 bases, and 5 bases separated the two germline ends. The CDR3 bases are TGTGCCAGCAGTTTATCCGGAATGAACACTGAAGCTTTCTTT. Translated, it gives CASSLSGMNTEAFF.

The V gene is TRBV6-5, the J gene TRBJ1-4; tentative D call: TRBD1 (6 bases). Germline V lookup: CDR1 MNHEY, CDR2 SVGAGI. The CDR3 contains 14 residues. V was shortened by 5 bases and J by 0 bases, with 7 bases between the two germline ends. The DNA for the CDR3 is TGTGCCAGCAGTACAGGGACAACTAATGAAAAACTGTTTTTT. Residues: CASSTGTTNEKLFF.

In its sample, this clone was seen a few times. CDR3 amino acids: CAISVAGDEEQYF. The CDR3 DNA sequence: TGTGCCATCAGTGTTGCGGGAGACGAAGAGCAGTACTTC. The gene calls are TRBV10-3 and TRBJ2-7, with TRBD2 matching 7 bases. This CDR3 comprises 13 residues. Germline V lookup: CDR1 ENHRY, CDR2 SYGVKD. V dropped 4 bases and J dropped 7; count of bases not matched to a gene: 7.

The CDR3 region has the DNA TGTGCCAGCAGTGAAAAAGGGGAAGAAACTGAAGCTTTCTTT. This codes for CASSEKGEETEAFF. The chain recombines TRBV6-4 with TRBJ1-1; maybe TRBD1 (5 bases). The V and J ends lost 3 bases and 5 bases respectively, with 13 bases between them. The CDR3 extends over 14 amino acids. Germline CDR1 is MRHNA and CDR2 is SNTAGT.

The chain is built from TRBV3-1 (or the pseudogene TRBV3-2) and TRBJ1-4; 9 nucleotides align to TRBD1. Per the germline V gene, CDR1 is LGHDT and CDR2 is YNNKEL (reference sequence). CDR3 length equals 16 residues. J gave up 8 bases and V 1 base, and 8 bases lay outside the gene matches. The CDR3 loop is CASSQGLGQGHEKLFF. The CDR3 region has the DNA TGTGCCAGCAGCCAAGGACTAGGACAGGGGCACGAAAAACTGTTTTTT.

The V gene is TRBV6-5, the J gene TRBJ2-7; 10 bases are a match to TRBD2. This CDR3 spans 15 amino acids. Germline CDR1 reads MNHEY; CDR2 reads SVGAGI. The V and J ends lost 0 bases and 4 bases, in that order; junction bases with no gene match: 3. The CDR3 protein is CASSYSGLAVYEQYF. The CDR3 region has the DNA TGTGCCAGCAGTTACTCCGGACTAGCGGTATACGAGCAGTACTTC.

The rearrangement uses TRBV6-6 and TRBJ1-2, with 7 bases that match TRBD1. Germline lookup yields CDR1 MNHNY and CDR2 SVGAGI (reference sequence). Unmatched junction bases numbered 10, after V lost 6 bases and J lost 0 bases. The CDR3 has 16 residues. CDR3: CASSRGQYKTNYGYTF. For the CDR3, the DNA is TGTGCCAGCAGCAGGGGACAGTACAAGACTAACTATGGCTACACCTTC.

The gene calls are TRBV4-2 and TRBJ2-2; TRBD1 is a possible D gene (6 bases). The germline V gene encodes CDR1 LGHNA and CDR2 YNFKEQ. CDR3 length: 16 residues. V was clipped by 1 base and J by 1 base, with 10 bases between them. The CDR3 loop is CASSQAIRGNTGELFF. CDR3 nucleotide sequence: TGTGCCAGCAGCCAAGCCATCAGGGGGAACACCGGGGAGCTGTTTTTT.